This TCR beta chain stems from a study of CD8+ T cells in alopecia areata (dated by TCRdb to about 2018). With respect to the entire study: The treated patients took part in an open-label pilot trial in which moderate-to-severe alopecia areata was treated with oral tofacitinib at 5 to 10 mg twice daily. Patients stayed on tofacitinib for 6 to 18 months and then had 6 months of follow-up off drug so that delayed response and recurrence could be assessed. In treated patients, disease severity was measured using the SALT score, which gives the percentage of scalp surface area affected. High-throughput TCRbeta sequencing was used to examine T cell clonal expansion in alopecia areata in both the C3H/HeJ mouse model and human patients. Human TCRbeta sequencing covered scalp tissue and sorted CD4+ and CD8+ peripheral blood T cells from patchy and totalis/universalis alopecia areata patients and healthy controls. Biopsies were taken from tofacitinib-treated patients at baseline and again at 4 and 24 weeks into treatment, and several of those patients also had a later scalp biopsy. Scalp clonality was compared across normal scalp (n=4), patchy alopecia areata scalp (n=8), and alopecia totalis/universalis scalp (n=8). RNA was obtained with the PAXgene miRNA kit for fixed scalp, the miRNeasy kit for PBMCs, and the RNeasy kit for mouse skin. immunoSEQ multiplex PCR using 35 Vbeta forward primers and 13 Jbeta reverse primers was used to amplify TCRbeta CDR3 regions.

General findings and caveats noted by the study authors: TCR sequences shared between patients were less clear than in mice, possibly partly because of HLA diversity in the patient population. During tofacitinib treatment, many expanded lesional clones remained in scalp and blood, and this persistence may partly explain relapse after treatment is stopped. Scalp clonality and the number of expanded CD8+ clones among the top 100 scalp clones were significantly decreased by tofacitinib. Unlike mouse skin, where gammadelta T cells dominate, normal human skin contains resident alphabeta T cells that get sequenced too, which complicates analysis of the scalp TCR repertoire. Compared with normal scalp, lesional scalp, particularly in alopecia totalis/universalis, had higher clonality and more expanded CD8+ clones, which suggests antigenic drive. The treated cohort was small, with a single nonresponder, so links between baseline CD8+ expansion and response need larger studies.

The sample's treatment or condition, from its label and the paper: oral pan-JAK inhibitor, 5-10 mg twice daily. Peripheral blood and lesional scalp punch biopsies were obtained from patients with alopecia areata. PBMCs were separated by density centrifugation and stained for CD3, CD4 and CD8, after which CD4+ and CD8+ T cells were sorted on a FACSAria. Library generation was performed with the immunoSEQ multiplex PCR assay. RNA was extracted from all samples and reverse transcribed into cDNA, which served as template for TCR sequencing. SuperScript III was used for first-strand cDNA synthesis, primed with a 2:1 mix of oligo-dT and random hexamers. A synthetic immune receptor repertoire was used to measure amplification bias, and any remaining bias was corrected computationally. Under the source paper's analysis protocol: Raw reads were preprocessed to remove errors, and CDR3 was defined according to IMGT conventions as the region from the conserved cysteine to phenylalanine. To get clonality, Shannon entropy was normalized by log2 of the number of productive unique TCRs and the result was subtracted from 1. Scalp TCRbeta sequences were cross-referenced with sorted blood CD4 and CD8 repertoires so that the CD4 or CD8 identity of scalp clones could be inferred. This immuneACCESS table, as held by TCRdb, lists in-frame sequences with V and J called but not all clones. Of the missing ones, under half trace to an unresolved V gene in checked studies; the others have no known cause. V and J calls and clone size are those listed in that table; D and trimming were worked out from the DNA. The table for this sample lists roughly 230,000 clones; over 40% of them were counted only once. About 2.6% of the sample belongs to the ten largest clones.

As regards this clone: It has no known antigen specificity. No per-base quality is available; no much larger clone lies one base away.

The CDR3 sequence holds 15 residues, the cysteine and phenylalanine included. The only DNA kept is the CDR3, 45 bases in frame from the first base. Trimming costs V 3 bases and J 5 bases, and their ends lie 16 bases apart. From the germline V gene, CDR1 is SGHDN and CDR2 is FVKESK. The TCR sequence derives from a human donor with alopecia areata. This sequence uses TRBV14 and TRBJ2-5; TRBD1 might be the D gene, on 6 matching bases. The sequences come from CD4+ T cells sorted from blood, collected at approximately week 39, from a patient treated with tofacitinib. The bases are TGTGCCAGCAGCCATCACACAGGGATTGACGAGACCCAGTACTTC. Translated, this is CASSHHTGIDETQYF.